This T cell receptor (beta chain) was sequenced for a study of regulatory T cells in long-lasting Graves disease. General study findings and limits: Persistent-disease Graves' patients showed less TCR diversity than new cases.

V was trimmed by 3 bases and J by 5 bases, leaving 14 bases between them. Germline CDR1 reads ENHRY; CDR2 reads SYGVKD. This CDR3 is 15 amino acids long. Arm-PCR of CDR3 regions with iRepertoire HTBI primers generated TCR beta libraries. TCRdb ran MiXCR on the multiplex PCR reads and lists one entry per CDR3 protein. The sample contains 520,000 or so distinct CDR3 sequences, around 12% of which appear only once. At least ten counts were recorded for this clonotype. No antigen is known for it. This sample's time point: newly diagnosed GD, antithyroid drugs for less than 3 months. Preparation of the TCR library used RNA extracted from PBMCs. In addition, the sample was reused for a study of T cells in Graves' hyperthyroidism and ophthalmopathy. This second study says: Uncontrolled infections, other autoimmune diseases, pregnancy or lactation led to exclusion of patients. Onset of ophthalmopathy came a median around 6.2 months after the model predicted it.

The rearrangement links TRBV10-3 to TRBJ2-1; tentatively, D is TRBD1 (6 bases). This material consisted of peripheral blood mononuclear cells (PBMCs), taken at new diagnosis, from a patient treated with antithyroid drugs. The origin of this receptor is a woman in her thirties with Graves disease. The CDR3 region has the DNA TGTGCCATCAGTGAAAGACCTCAGGGGCACAATGAGCAGTTCTTC. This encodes CAISERPQGHNEQFF.